This TCR beta chain comes out of a study of blood T cell repertoires in COVID-19. Germline V lookup: CDR1 MGHDK, CDR2 SYGVNS. The V and J ends lost 7 bases and 7 bases respectively, with 10 bases between them. The CDR3 is 11 amino acids. Assay: immunoSEQ multiplex PCR; the TCRdb copy retains only in-frame clones and omits some. The sample lists 180,000 or so clones; 80% to 90% were seen once. The receptor comes from a woman between 35 and 50 years old with COVID-19, enrolled during active disease. The sequenced sample consisted of peripheral blood. The rearrangement links TRBV25-1 to TRBJ1-2, with D maybe TRBD1 (6 bases). The CDR3 nucleotides are TGTGCCAGCACAGGGGCTTTTGGCTACACCTTC. Its protein product is CASTGAFGYTF.